Listed here are 27 T cell receptor beta chains from one sample, sequenced in a study of shared clonotypes between healthy human individuals. The assay was immunoSEQ multiplex PCR, and TCRdb's table has in-frame clones only and misses some. Of hundreds of thousands of clones in the sample, around 77% were seen once. Material for sequencing was PBMCs. These receptor sequences come from a woman aged 40-49 years in good health. Some clones in this sample may be carry-over from other donors' samples.

The rearrangement links TRBV15 to TRBJ2-2; 8 nucleotides agree with TRBD1. This CDR3 contains 13 residues. Trimming took 1 base from V and 14 from J; bases not matched to a gene: 6. The germline gives CDR1 LNHNV, CDR2 YYDKDF (reference sequence). The CDR3 sequence is CATSRGGTGLLFF. CDR3 sequence (DNA): TGTGCCACCAGCAGAGGGGGGACAGGTCTTCTGTTTTTT.

The chain links TRBV10-2 to TRBJ2-2; D unclear. Germline loops: CDR1 WSHSY, CDR2 SAAADI. Trimming cost V 2 bases and J 6 bases, with 10 bases left between them. The CDR3 runs to 14 residues. CDR3 sequence (DNA): TGCGCCAGCAGTGAGCCTAGTAGGGCCGGGGAGCTGTTTTTT. Its translation is CASSEPSRAGELFF.

The rearrangement links TRBV27 to TRBJ2-5; D is perhaps TRBD1 (6 bases). The V end was cut by 5 bases, the J end by 0 bases, with 16 bases between. Germline loops: CDR1 MNHEY, CDR2 SMNVEV (reference sequence). CDR3 size: 16 residues. Here the CDR3 DNA reads TGTGCCAGCAGTCCTTTAGGGGGATCGTACCAAGAGACCCAGTACTTC. The encoded protein is CASSPLGGSYQETQYF.

The chain uses TRBV30 and TRBJ2-1; TRBD2 matches at 8 bases. V was clipped by 8 bases and J by 7 bases; unmatched bases: 10. The length of the CDR3 is 13 residues. Looked up from germline, CDR1 is GTSNPN and CDR2 is SVGIG (reference sequence). CDR3 protein: CAREAGARNEQFF. The CDR3 nucleotides read TGTGCCCGAGAAGCGGGAGCGAGGAATGAGCAGTTCTTC.

This clone was counted once. This sequence joins TRBV7-2 and TRBJ1-2, with D uncertain. Germline V CDR1 and CDR2: SGHTA, FQGNSA. The CDR3 runs to 16 residues. The ends were cut back, 5 bases at V and 4 bases at J, with 20 bases in the middle. The CDR3: CASSHSITPEGYGYTF. The CDR3 DNA is TGTGCCAGCAGCCATAGTATTACTCCGGAAGGCTATGGCTACACCTTC. Drawing the rest from reference TRBV7-2 and TRBJ1-2, the complete variable domain is GAGVSQSPSNKVTEKGKDVELRCDPISGHTALYWYRQSLGQGLEFLIYFQGNSAPDKSGLPSDRFSAERTGGSVSTLTIQRTQQEDSAVYLCASSHSITPEGYGYTFGSGTRLTVV.

This chain joins TRBV4-3 and TRBJ2-3; D uncertain. Germline CDR1 reads LGHNA; CDR2 reads YSLEER. With 4 bases removed from V and 3 bases from J, the gap between germline ends came to 11 bases. The CDR3 extends over 14 amino acids. This chain's CDR3 is CASSLDVDTDTQYF. CDR3 nucleotide sequence: TGCGCCAGCAGCCTGGATGTCGATACAGATACGCAGTATTTT.

This clone has a single count. The chain combines TRBV6-5 with TRBJ1-5; D is undetermined. Germline V lookup: CDR1 MNHEY, CDR2 SVGAGI. This CDR3 is built from 15 residues. The germline V and J ends were trimmed by 7 bases and 2 bases, with 15 bases remaining between them. The CDR3 sequence: CASIRSMGGNQPQHF. In DNA form, the CDR3 reads TGTGCCAGCATTAGATCCATGGGTGGCAATCAGCCCCAGCATTTT.

On this clone: Within the sample, other DNA sequences also encode this same CDR3. The J gene is TRBJ2-3, the V gene TRBV29-1; 9 nucleotides line up with TRBD2. The CDR3 is 13 amino acids. Looked up from germline, CDR1 is SQVTM and CDR2 is ANQGSEA. The V segment lost 6 bases and the J segment 3 bases; nucleotides outside the gene matches: 4. The DNA of the CDR3 is TGCAGCGTCGTTACTAGCGGGACAGATACGCAGTATTTT. Translating it yields CSVVTSGTDTQYF.

In this sample, this clone turned up a few times. The chain links TRBV7-3 to TRBJ2-2; 12 bases match TRBD2. Germline assignment: CDR1 SGHTA and CDR2 FQGTGA. This CDR3 spans 17 amino acids. After removal of 0 bases from V and 3 bases from J, the junction contained 2 bases not matched to a gene. The CDR3 nucleotides read TGTGCCAGCAGCTTAACGGGACTAGCGGGCCACACCGGGGAGCTGTTTTTT. It yields the protein CASSLTGLAGHTGELFF.

The CDR3 DNA reads TGTGCCAGCAGCGTAGGGCTTACTAACTACGAGCAGTACTTC. Amino acids: CASSVGLTNYEQYF. The chain is built from TRBV9 and TRBJ2-7, with D unresolved. The CDR3 length is 14 residues. Germline assignment: CDR1 SGDLS and CDR2 YYNGEE. V gave up 0 bases and J gave up 3 bases, with 10 bases separating them.

V and J are TRBV2 and TRBJ2-1; no firm D call. Trimming removed 2 bases at V and 2 bases at J, with 10 bases between. This CDR3 region has 15 residues. Per the germline V gene, CDR1 is SNHLY and CDR2 is FYNNEI. The CDR3 is CASSERDETYNEQFF. In DNA, the CDR3 is TGTGCCAGCAGTGAAAGGGATGAAACCTACAATGAGCAGTTCTTC.

The chain recombines TRBV30 with TRBJ2-1; maybe TRBD2 (5 bases). CDR1 is GTSNPN and CDR2 is SVGIG in the germline V gene (reference sequence). Trimming shortened V by 5 bases and J by 8 bases, and 25 bases separated the two germline ends. This CDR3 comprises 16 residues. The CDR3 protein is CAWARSPQPGVDEQFF. For the CDR3, the DNA is TGTGCCTGGGCACGCTCTCCGCAACCCGGGGTTGATGAGCAGTTCTTC.

This clone showed up just a few times. The chain combines TRBV6-6 with TRBJ2-1; 8 nucleotides line up with TRBD2. The ends lost 2 bases at V and 5 bases at J; junction bases unmatched: 2. The CDR3 spans 14 residues. Germline V gene lookup returns CDR1 MNHNY and CDR2 SVGAGI (reference sequence). The CDR3, as DNA: TGTGCCAGCAGTTACCAACTAGCGGACAATGAGCAGTTCTTC. It is translated as CASSYQLADNEQFF.

This clone was picked up many times. In DNA form, the CDR3 reads TGTGCCAGCAGATCACTAGCGGGAGGCTACAATGAGCAGTTCTTC. Translated, it gives CASRSLAGGYNEQFF. The V gene is TRBV7-6, the J gene TRBJ2-1; 12 bases map to TRBD2. V was pared by 6 bases and J by 3 bases, with 3 bases of the junction left unmatched. This CDR3 comprises 15 residues. Germline V gene data show CDR1 as SGHVS and CDR2 as FNYEAQ.

The chain uses TRBV7-2 and TRBJ2-5; maybe TRBD2 (5 bases). V dropped 1 base and J dropped 7 bases, with 10 bases sitting between them. Germline loops: CDR1 SGHTA, CDR2 FQGNSA. CDR3 length: 13 residues. Here the CDR3 reads CASSLVSRGTQYF. The CDR3 nucleotides read TGTGCCAGCAGCTTAGTGAGCCGGGGGACCCAGTACTTC. The full variable domain, its missing parts supplied by reference TRBV7-2 and TRBJ2-5, is GAGVSQSPSNKVTEKGKDVELRCDPISGHTALYWYRQSLGQGLEFLIYFQGNSAPDKSGLPSDRFSAERTGGSVSTLTIQRTQQEDSAVYLCASSLVSRGTQYFGPGTRLLVL.

The chain combines TRBV28 with TRBJ1-1, with 9 bases aligning to TRBD1. This CDR3 is built from 16 residues. Germline V CDR1 and CDR2: MDHEN, SYDVKM. Losses at the gene ends were 6 bases for V and 2 bases for J; bases not matched to a gene: 10. CDR3 nucleotides: TGTGCCAGCAGCTTGCTCCCGGGACAGGGAAACACTGAAGCTTTCTTT. It codes for CASSLLPGQGNTEAFF.

The chain uses TRBV30 and TRBJ2-5; 9 bases line up with TRBD2. Germline CDR1 GTSNPN, CDR2 SVGIG (reference sequence). CDR3 length equals 16 residues. Unmatched junction bases numbered 6, after V lost 1 base and J lost 0 bases. The CDR3 sequence is CAWSAGGRGYQETQYF. CDR3 bases: TGTGCCTGGAGTGCCGGCGGGAGGGGGTACCAAGAGACCCAGTACTTC.

Comments on this clone: The CDR3 does not end in the conserved phenylalanine or tryptophan, so this is likely a read error. The chain has TRBV7-3 and TRBJ2-7; D could derive from TRBD1 or TRBD2 (5 bases each). Trimming shortened V by 0 bases and J by 3 bases, and 12 bases separated the two germline ends. The CDR3 loop spans 15 amino acids. Per the germline V gene, CDR1 is SGHTA and CDR2 is FQGTGA. The CDR3, as DNA: TGTGCCAGCAGCTTAACGATTGCAGGGAGCTACGAGCAGTACCTC. Translating it yields CASSLTIAGSYEQYL.

The J gene is TRBJ1-1, the V gene TRBV2, with D perhaps matching TRBD1 (6 bases). The CDR3 runs to 14 residues. CDR1 is SNHLY and CDR2 is FYNNEI in the germline V gene. Trimming took off 2 bases at V and 1 base at J, with 8 bases between the two ends. The CDR3 spells CASSEWGQNTEAFF. Here the CDR3 DNA reads TGTGCCAGCAGTGAATGGGGACAGAACACTGAAGCTTTCTTT.

This chain uses TRBV28 with TRBJ2-1; weak D call: TRBD2 (6 bases). Germline CDR1 and CDR2: MDHEN and SYDVKM. This CDR3 has 15 residues. Trimming removed 4 bases from V and 7 bases from J, with 17 bases in between. CDR3 sequence (DNA): TGTGCCAGCAGTTACCCCCAGCGGGTATTAAATGAGCAGTTCTTC. Its translation is CASSYPQRVLNEQFF.

The genes are TRBV6-8 and TRBJ1-2; a possible D gene is TRBD1 (5 bases). The CDR3 covers 14 residues. CDR1 MNHGY and CDR2 SAAAGT come from the germline V gene. Trimming stripped 2 bases from V and 5 bases from J, with 12 bases between. DNA for the CDR3: TGTGCCAGCAGTTACCCCAGGGCCAGTTATGGCTACACCTTC. It translates to CASSYPRASYGYTF.

The V and J genes are TRBV6-5 and TRBJ1-5, with TRBD1 as a possible D gene (6 bases). Germline CDR1 reads MNHEY; CDR2 reads SVGAGI. V dropped 7 bases and J dropped 6 bases, with 19 bases sitting between them. There are 15 residues in the CDR3. The chain's CDR3 is CASKGGRGSFQPQHF. The DNA of the CDR3 is TGTGCCAGCAAGGGGGGACGCGGGAGCTTTCAGCCCCAGCATTTT.

The chain recombines TRBV18 with TRBJ1-1, with D unclear. Germline values: CDR1 KGHSH, CDR2 LQKENI. V was cut by 3 bases and J by 0 bases, with 14 bases left in between. The CDR3 extends over 16 amino acids. The DNA of the CDR3 is TGTGCCAGCTCACCGACGAGAGAGCCCATGAACACTGAAGCTTTCTTT. Its protein is CASSPTREPMNTEAFF.

The chain is built from TRBV6-5 and TRBJ2-1, with TRBD2 matching over 7 bases. Germline V gives CDR1 MNHEY, CDR2 SVGAGI. The length of the CDR3 is 14 residues. The V segment lost 5 bases and the J segment 8 bases; nucleotides outside the gene matches: 9. The CDR3 spells CASSPRTSFYEQFF. The CDR3 DNA reads TGTGCCAGCAGTCCAAGGACTAGTTTCTATGAGCAGTTCTTC.

The V and J genes are TRBV28 and TRBJ2-2; 11 nucleotides line up with TRBD2. Trimming cost V 3 bases and J 3 bases; bases outside gene matches: 0. This CDR3 has 15 amino acids. In germline, CDR1 is MDHEN, CDR2 SYDVKM. The CDR3 DNA follows: TGTGCCAGCAGTTTTAGCGGGAGGGACACCGGGGAGCTGTTTTTT. It codes for CASSFSGRDTGELFF.

This clone appeared a few times. V gene TRBV7-9 combines with J gene TRBJ2-4; the D gene could be TRBD1 or TRBD2 (6 bases each). V lost 5 bases to trimming and J lost 1 base, with 21 bases between them. Germline CDR1 and CDR2: SEHNR and FQNEAQ (reference sequence). The CDR3 length is 18 residues. The CDR3 DNA follows: TGTGCCAGCAGCCCCTTGGAAGGGGGGTTTGGGGCCAAAAACATTCAGTACTTC. Residues: CASSPLEGGFGAKNIQYF.

The chain links TRBV27 to TRBJ2-3, with D tentatively TRBD2 (6 bases). The CDR3 has 16 residues. Germline V lookup: CDR1 MNHEY, CDR2 SMNVEV (reference sequence). Trimming removed 6 bases at V and 0 bases at J, with 16 bases between. The CDR3, as DNA: TGTGCCAGCAGCCTATGGTGGCGGGAAAGCACAGATACGCAGTATTTT. It translates to CASSLWWRESTDTQYF.